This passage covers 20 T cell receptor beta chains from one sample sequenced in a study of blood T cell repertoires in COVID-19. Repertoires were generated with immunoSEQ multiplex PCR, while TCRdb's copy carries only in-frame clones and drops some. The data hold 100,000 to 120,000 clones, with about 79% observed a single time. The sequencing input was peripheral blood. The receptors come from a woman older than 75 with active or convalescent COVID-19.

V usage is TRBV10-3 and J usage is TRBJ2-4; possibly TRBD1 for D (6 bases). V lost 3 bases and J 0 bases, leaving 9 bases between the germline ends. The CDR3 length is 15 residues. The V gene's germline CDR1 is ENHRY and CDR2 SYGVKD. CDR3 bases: TGTGCCATCAGTGAACCACAGGGAGCCAAAAACATTCAGTACTTC. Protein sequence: CAISEPQGAKNIQYF.

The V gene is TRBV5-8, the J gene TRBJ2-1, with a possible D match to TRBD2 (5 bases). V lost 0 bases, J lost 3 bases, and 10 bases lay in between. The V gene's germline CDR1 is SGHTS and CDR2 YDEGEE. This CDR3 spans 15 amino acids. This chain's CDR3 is CASSLDGRDYNEQFF. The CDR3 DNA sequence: TGTGCCAGCAGCTTGGATGGACGGGACTACAATGAGCAGTTCTTC.

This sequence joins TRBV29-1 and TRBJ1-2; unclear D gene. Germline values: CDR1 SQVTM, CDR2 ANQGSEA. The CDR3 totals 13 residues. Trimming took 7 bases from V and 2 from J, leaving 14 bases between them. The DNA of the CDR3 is TGCAGCGCCTTGAGTCCCACCAACTATGGCTACACCTTC. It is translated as CSALSPTNYGYTF.

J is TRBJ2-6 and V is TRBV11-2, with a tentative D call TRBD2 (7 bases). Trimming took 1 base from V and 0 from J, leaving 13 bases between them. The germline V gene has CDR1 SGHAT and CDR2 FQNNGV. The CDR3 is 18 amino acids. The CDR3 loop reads CASSLVTGGHSGANVLTF. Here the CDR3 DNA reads TGTGCCAGCAGCTTAGTGACGGGGGGCCACTCTGGGGCCAACGTCCTGACTTTC.

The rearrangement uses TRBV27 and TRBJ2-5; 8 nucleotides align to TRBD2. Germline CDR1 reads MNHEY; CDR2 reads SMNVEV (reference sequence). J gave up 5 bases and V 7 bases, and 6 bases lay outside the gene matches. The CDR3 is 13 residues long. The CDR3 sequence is CASTSGGRETQYF. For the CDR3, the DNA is TGTGCCAGCACCTCGGGAGGGAGGGAGACCCAGTACTTC.

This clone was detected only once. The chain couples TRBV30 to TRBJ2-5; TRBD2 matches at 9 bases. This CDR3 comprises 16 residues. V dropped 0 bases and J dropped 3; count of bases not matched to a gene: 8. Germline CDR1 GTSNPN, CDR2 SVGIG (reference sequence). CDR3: CAWSVWASGTKETQYF. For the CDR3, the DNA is TGTGCCTGGAGTGTATGGGCTAGCGGGACGAAAGAGACCCAGTACTTC.

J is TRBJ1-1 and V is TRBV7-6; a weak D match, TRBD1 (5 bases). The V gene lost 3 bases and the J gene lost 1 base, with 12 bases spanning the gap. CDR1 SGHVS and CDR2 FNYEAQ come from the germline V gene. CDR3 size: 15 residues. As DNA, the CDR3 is TGTGCCAGCAGCTTGGGCGGGACCGAGAACACTGAAGCTTTCTTT. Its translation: CASSLGGTENTEAFF.

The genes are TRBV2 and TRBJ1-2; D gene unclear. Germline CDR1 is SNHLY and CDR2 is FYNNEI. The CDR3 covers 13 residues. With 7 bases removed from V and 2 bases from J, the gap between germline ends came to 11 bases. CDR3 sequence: CASKRTENYGYTF. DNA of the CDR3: TGTGCCAGCAAACGTACAGAGAACTATGGCTACACCTTC.

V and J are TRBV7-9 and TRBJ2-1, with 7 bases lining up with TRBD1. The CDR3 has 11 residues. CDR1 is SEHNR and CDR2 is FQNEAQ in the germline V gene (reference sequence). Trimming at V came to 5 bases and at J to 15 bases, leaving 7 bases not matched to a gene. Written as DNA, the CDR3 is TGTGCCAGCAGCATCGACAGGGCCCCGTTCTTC. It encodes CASSIDRAPFF.

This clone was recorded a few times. The CDR3 DNA reads TGTGCCAGCAGCCCCTGGGACAGTTACTACGAGCAGTACTTC. Its protein is CASSPWDSYYEQYF. The rearrangement joins TRBV7-2 to TRBJ2-7; TRBD1 matches at 7 bases. Germline CDR1 SGHTA, CDR2 FQGNSA. J lost 3 bases, V lost 5 bases, and 7 bases had no gene match. The length of the CDR3 is 14 residues.

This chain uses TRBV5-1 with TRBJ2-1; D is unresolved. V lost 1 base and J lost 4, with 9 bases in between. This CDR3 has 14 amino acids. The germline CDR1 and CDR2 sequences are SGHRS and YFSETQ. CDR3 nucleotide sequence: TGCGCCAGCAGCTTGATCTCAGAATACAATGAGCAGTTCTTC. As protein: CASSLISEYNEQFF.

CDR3 nucleotide sequence: TGTGCCAGCACCCGGGACACGAAAAATGAAAAACTGTTTTTT. This codes for CASTRDTKNEKLFF. V usage is TRBV7-9 and J usage is TRBJ1-4, with D possibly being TRBD1 (6 bases). The CDR3 length is 14 residues. Trimming removed 7 bases at V and 5 bases at J, with 14 bases between. Germline V gene lookup returns CDR1 SEHNR and CDR2 FQNEAQ (reference sequence).

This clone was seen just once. The DNA for the CDR3 is TGCGCCAGCAGCCTACTAGCGGGAGTATCTGGCGAGCAGTACTTC. It translates to CASSLLAGVSGEQYF. This chain links TRBV5-1 with TRBJ2-7, with 11 nucleotides matching TRBD2. In germline, CDR1 is SGHRS, CDR2 YFSETQ. The V and J ends lost 4 bases and 6 bases, in that order; junction bases with no gene match: 9. This CDR3 spans 15 amino acids.

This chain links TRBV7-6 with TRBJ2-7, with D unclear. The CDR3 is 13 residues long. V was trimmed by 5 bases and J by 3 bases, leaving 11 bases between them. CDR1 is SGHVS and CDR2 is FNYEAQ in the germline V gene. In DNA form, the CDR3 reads TGTGCCAGCAGCCCGGTAGGAGTCTACGAGCAGTACTTC. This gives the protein CASSPVGVYEQYF.

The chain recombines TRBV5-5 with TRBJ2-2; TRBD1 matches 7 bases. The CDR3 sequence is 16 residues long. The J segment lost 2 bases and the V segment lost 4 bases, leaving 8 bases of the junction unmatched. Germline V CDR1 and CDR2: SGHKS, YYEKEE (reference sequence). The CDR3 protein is CASSLSTGLNTGELFF. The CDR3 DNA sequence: TGTGCCAGCAGCCTATCGACAGGGCTTAACACCGGGGAGCTGTTTTTT. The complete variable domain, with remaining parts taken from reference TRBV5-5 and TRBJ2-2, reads DAGVTQSPTHLIKTRGQQVTLRCSPISGHKSVSWYQQVLGQGPQFIFQYYEKEERGRGNFPDRFSARQFPNYSSELNVNALLLGDSALYLCASSLSTGLNTGELFFGEGSRLTVL.

In DNA, the CDR3 is TGTGCCAGCAGTTCCCGGGACTACACAGATACGCAGTATTTT. Its protein product is CASSSRDYTDTQYF. The chain couples TRBV6-6 to TRBJ2-3; the match to TRBD2 covers 7 bases. CDR3 length equals 14 residues. Germline trimming cut 4 bases from V and 2 bases from J; bases unmatched to any gene: 3. Germline CDR1 is MNHNY and CDR2 is SVGAGI (reference sequence).

This CDR3 is CASTRTSGTLNTGELFF. The CDR3 nucleotides read TGTGCCAGTACCCGGACTAGCGGGACTCTTAACACCGGGGAGCTGTTTTTT. The chain is built from TRBV19 and TRBJ2-2; 12 bases are shared with TRBD2. Per the germline V gene, CDR1 is LNHDA and CDR2 is SQIVND (reference sequence). This CDR3 contains 17 residues. V trimming: 7 bases; J trimming: 2 bases; junction bases outside the gene matches: 8.

This CDR3 reads CSGTRTGSGNTIYF. CDR3 sequence (DNA): TGCAGCGGGACCCGGACAGGGTCTGGAAACACCATATATTTT. This rearrangement joins TRBV29-1 to TRBJ1-3; 8 positions agree with TRBD1. The V gene end was trimmed by 7 bases and the J gene end by 1 base; junction bases not matched to a gene: 6. This CDR3 spans 14 amino acids. Germline V CDR1 and CDR2: SQVTM, ANQGSEA. Full variable domain (missing parts from reference TRBV29-1 and TRBJ1-3): SAVISQKPSRDICQRGTSLTIQCQVDSQVTMMFWYRQQPGQSLTLIATANQGSEATYESGFVIDKFPISRPNLTFSTLTVSNMSPEDSSIYLCSGTRTGSGNTIYFGEGSWLTVV.

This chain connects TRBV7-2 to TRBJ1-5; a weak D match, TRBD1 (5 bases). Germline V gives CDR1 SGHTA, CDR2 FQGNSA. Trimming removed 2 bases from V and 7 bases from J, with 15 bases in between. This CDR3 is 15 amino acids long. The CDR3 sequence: CASSLMGGVRQPQHF. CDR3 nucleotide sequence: TGTGCCAGCAGCTTAATGGGGGGAGTAAGACAGCCCCAGCATTTT.

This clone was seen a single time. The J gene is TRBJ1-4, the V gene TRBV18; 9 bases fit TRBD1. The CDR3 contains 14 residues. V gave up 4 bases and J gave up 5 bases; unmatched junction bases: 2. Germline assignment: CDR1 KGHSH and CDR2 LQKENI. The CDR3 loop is CASSLGTGNEKLFF. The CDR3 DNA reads TGTGCCAGCTCACTAGGGACAGGGAATGAAAAACTGTTTTTT.